The 23 T cell receptor beta chains in this list originate from one sample, sequenced in a study of response to subunit inactivated influenza vaccine. Each CDR3 protein gets one entry after TCRdb re-called the RT-PCR reads with MiXCR. The sample lists hundreds of thousands of distinct CDR3 sequences, 10% to 12% seen once, with roughly 9.6% in the top ten. This sample was shared with a second study, whose subject was T cells expressing NK-cell markers. Turning to that study: The cDNA for TCR beta came from 5'RACE template switching with UMIs.

The specimen was PBMCs from blood, collected on the day of vaccination. The receptors originated from a man aged 45 to 65 who received an inactivated influenza vaccine.

The V call is TRBV7-2, the J call TRBJ2-5; 10 bases match TRBD2. The CDR3 is 13 residues long. Germline loops: CDR1 SGHTA, CDR2 FQGNSA. V was clipped by 5 bases and J by 4 bases; unmatched bases: 1. CDR3 region: CASSQRGGETQYF. The CDR3 DNA follows: TGTGCCAGCAGCCAGCGGGGGGGAGAGACCCAGTACTTC.

This clonotype showed up just a few times. The CDR3: CASSFTQGFNGYGYTF. In DNA, the CDR3 is TGTGCCAGCAGCTTCACCCAGGGTTTTAATGGCTATGGCTACACCTTC. The chain uses TRBV7-9 and TRBJ1-2; D possibly corresponds to TRBD1 (5 bases). CDR3 size: 16 residues. Germline assignment: CDR1 SEHNR and CDR2 FQNEAQ (reference sequence). Trimming left V 3 bases short and J 4 bases short, with 18 bases between.

This clonotype showed up just a few times. The chain carries TRBV18 and TRBJ1-4, with unresolved D. Germline values: CDR1 KGHSH, CDR2 LQKENI. V lost 2 bases, J lost 10 bases, and 17 bases lay in between. The CDR3 runs 15 residues. The CDR3, as DNA: TGTGCCAGCTCACCAGCCCCAATAAGGAGCGTAAAACTGTTTTTT. It specifies CASSPAPIRSVKLFF. The variable domain in full, completed from reference TRBV18 and TRBJ1-4, reads NAGVMQNPRHLVRRRGQEARLRCSPMKGHSHVYWYRQLPEEGLKFMVYLQKENIIDESGMPKERFSAEFPKEGPSILRIQQVVRGDSAAYFCASSPAPIRSVKLFFGSGTQLSVL.

This clonotype has a handful of counts. CDR3 in DNA: TGTGCCAGCAGAAAATCCCTAACTCCAGGGGCAGGCGAGCAGTACTTC. Its protein is CASRKSLTPGAGEQYF. The gene calls are TRBV6-2 or TRBV6-3 and TRBJ2-7; the D gene is possibly TRBD1 (6 bases). V dropped 6 bases and J dropped 6 bases, with 24 bases sitting between them. Looked up from germline, CDR1 is MNHEY and CDR2 is SVGEGT. The CDR3 has 16 residues.

The chain has TRBV4-1 and TRBJ1-3; D remains ambiguous. CDR1 MGHRA and CDR2 YSYEKL come from the germline V gene. V lost 0 bases to trimming and J lost 0 bases, with 6 bases between them. The CDR3 spans 15 residues. The CDR3 bases are TGCGCCAGCAGCCAAGATATGAACTCTGGAAACACCATATATTTT. Amino acid sequence: CASSQDMNSGNTIYF.

The chain has TRBV7-2 and TRBJ1-2, with D uncertain. Trimming removed 2 bases from V and 8 bases from J, with 18 bases in between. This CDR3 is 15 amino acids long. From germline, CDR1 is SGHTA and CDR2 FQGNSA. The CDR3, as DNA: TGTGCCAGCAGCTTAACTTTTCGACCTGAACGGGGCTACACCTTC. Protein product: CASSLTFRPERGYTF.

The rearrangement links TRBV21-1 to TRBJ2-7. TRBV21-1 is a known pseudogene. This CDR3 has 14 amino acids. The CDR3 is CARKSDGLHYEQYF. CDR3 nucleotides: TGTGCCAGAAAGTCAGACGGGTTACACTACGAGCAGTACTTC.

The rearrangement joins TRBV3-1 to TRBJ2-1; TRBD1 agrees at 9 bases. The CDR3 length is 13 residues. The ends lost 1 base at V and 15 bases at J; junction bases unmatched: 7. Germline V gene sequence: CDR1 LGHDT, CDR2 YNNKEL (reference sequence). As DNA, the CDR3 is TGTGCCAGCAGCCAAGTGATGGGACAGGGCCTGTTCTTC. As protein: CASSQVMGQGLFF.

This clonotype was seen at least ten times. The rearrangement links TRBV3-1 to TRBJ2-2; the match to TRBD1 covers 8 bases. CDR3 length: 15 residues. From germline, CDR1 is LGHDT and CDR2 YNNKEL (reference sequence). Unmatched junction bases numbered 2, after V lost 1 base and J lost 4 bases. CDR3 bases: TGTGCCAGCAGCCAAGTGACAGGGGCCACCGGGGAGCTGTTTTTT. Translation: CASSQVTGATGELFF. Looking up the rest from reference TRBV3-1 and TRBJ2-2 gives the full variable domain: DTAVSQTPKYLVTQMGNDKSIKCEQNLGHDTMYWYKQDSKKFLKIMFSYNNKELIINETVPNRFSPKSPDKAHLNLHINSLELGDSAVYFCASSQVTGATGELFFGEGSRLTVL.

V is TRBV11-2 and J is TRBJ1-5, with D hard to call. There are 13 residues in the CDR3. The V end lost 4 bases, the J end lost 5 bases, and 9 bases lay between the germline ends. Germline V lookup: CDR1 SGHAT, CDR2 FQNNGV. DNA for the CDR3: TGTGCCAGCAGCTCAGACCCCTATCAGCCCCAGCATTTT. The encoded protein is CASSSDPYQPQHF.

V is TRBV5-1 and J is TRBJ2-7; TRBD1 agrees at 8 bases. CDR3 length: 14 amino acids. The junction had 6 bases not matched to a gene; V was cut back by 1 base and J by 6 bases. The germline V gene encodes CDR1 SGHRS and CDR2 YFSETQ. In nucleotides, the CDR3 is TGCGCCAGCAGCTTGCAGCCAGGGGGCGGCGAGCAGTACTTC. Residues: CASSLQPGGGEQYF.

This clonotype was observed a few times. V usage is TRBV30 and J usage is TRBJ1-1, with D tentatively TRBD1 (6 bases). This CDR3 has 15 amino acids. CDR1 GTSNPN and CDR2 SVGIG come from the germline V gene (reference sequence). Trimming pared 8 bases from V and 4 bases from J, leaving 23 bases between. The CDR3 nucleotides read TGTGCCCAAACCCCCCAGACAGGAAGGGGCACTGAAGCTTTCTTT. Translation gives CAQTPQTGRGTEAFF.

This clonotype has just a few counts. The rearrangement uses TRBV9 and TRBJ2-3; maybe TRBD2 (5 bases). Trimming shortened V by 2 bases and J by 2 bases, and 12 bases separated the two germline ends. The CDR3 has 15 amino acids. In germline, CDR1 is SGDLS, CDR2 YYNGEE. The CDR3 DNA reads TGTGCCAGCAGCGTCGGGATCTCCTTCACAGATACGCAGTATTTT. Translated: CASSVGISFTDTQYF.

This clonotype was counted at least ten times. The chain uses TRBV28 and TRBJ2-3; 11 bases align to TRBD2. CDR1 is MDHEN, CDR2 SYDVKM, per germline. The J segment lost 3 bases and the V segment lost 1 base, leaving 6 bases of the junction unmatched. This CDR3 is built from 17 residues. CDR3 in amino acids: CASSLSLAGVQTDTQYF. CDR3 nucleotides: TGTGCCAGCAGTTTATCACTAGCGGGAGTTCAAACAGATACGCAGTATTTT.

Concerning this clonotype: This clone may be a read error of a much larger clone one base away. The chain combines TRBV6-2 or TRBV6-3 with TRBJ2-1, with unresolved D. CDR1 and CDR2 (germline): MNHEY, SVGEGT. V lost 6 bases, J lost 8 bases, and 14 bases lay in between. The CDR3 consists of 13 residues. The CDR3: CASRLTAYDEQFF. The CDR3 region has the DNA TGTGCCAGCAGGCTCACGGCTTACGATGAGCAGTTCTTC.

The chain has TRBV21-1 and TRBJ2-5; the listed D gene, TRBD2, was not tested against the DNA. TRBV21-1 is described as a pseudogene. There are 17 residues in the CDR3. This chain's CDR3 is CASSKVGPRTPTETQYF. DNA for the CDR3: TGTGCCAGCAGCAAAGTGGGGCCTAGGACCCCGACGGAGACCCAGTACTTC.

The chain couples TRBV20-1 to TRBJ2-5, with TRBD1 matching 7 bases. CDR3 length equals 13 residues. The germline gives CDR1 DFQATT, CDR2 SNEGSKA (reference sequence). V was pared by 3 bases and J by 2 bases, with 3 bases of the junction left unmatched. In DNA, the CDR3 is TGCAGTGCTAGCGGGACAGCTCAAGAGACCCAGTACTTC. Its translation: CSASGTAQETQYF.

This clonotype was seen only a few times. The chain is built from TRBV20-1 and TRBJ1-5, with 8 nucleotides matching TRBD1. The CDR3 is made up of 14 amino acids. J lost 0 bases, V lost 4 bases, and 2 bases had no gene match. Germline CDR1 and CDR2: DFQATT and SNEGSKA (reference sequence). Here the CDR3 reads CSAKDRVSNQPQHF. CDR3 nucleotides: TGCAGTGCTAAGGACAGGGTTAGCAATCAGCCCCAGCATTTT.

CDR3 region: CASSYSRLAGDGELFF. The CDR3 nucleotides are TGTGCCAGCAGTTACTCGAGACTAGCGGGAGACGGGGAGCTGTTTTTT. The chain recombines TRBV6-2 or TRBV6-3 with TRBJ2-2, with 12 bases matching TRBD2. Per the germline V gene, CDR1 is MNHEY and CDR2 is SVGEGT. This CDR3 spans 16 amino acids. Losses at the gene ends were 0 bases for V and 7 bases for J; bases not matched to a gene: 3.

This clonotype was observed many times. V usage is TRBV5-1 and J usage is TRBJ2-7; 9 positions agree with TRBD2. The V gene end was trimmed by 0 bases and the J gene end by 3 bases; junction bases not matched to a gene: 7. CDR1 and CDR2 (germline): SGHRS, YFSETQ. There are 16 residues in the CDR3. This chain's CDR3 is CASSLGDLAGFYEQYF. The DNA of the CDR3 is TGCGCCAGCAGCTTGGGGGACCTAGCGGGATTCTACGAGCAGTACTTC. Variable domain in full (rest from reference TRBV5-1 and TRBJ2-7): KAGVTQTPRYLIKTRGQQVTLSCSPISGHRSVSWYQQTPGQGLQFLFEYFSETQRNKGNFPGRFSGRQFSNSRSEMNVSTLELGDSALYLCASSLGDLAGFYEQYFGPGTRLTVT.

The sample holds a few counts of this clonotype. The chain has TRBV12-3 or TRBV12-4 and TRBJ2-7; no reliable D call. The CDR3 has 13 residues. Deletions cut 6 bases from V and 6 bases from J, with 15 bases between. For the CDR3, the DNA is TGTGCCAGCAGACCTGACTCCCCCCCCGAGCAGTACTTC. Protein sequence: CASRPDSPPEQYF.

This clonotype has more than one count but fewer than ten. The chain has TRBV29-1 and TRBJ2-1; 11 nucleotides agree with TRBD2. This CDR3 spans 14 amino acids. CDR1 and CDR2 (germline): SQVTM, ANQGSEA. V was pared by 3 bases and J by 4 bases, with 2 bases of the junction left unmatched. This CDR3 reads CSVDLAGGYNEQFF. The CDR3 nucleotides are TGCAGCGTTGATCTAGCGGGGGGTTACAATGAGCAGTTCTTC.

This clonotype was detected only a few times. This rearrangement joins TRBV4-3 to TRBJ2-1; the D is unclear. Looked up from germline, CDR1 is LGHNA and CDR2 is YSLEER. V was shortened by 0 bases and J by 9 bases, with 15 bases between the two germline ends. The CDR3 runs to 15 residues. The CDR3 is CASSQEWNSRGEQFF. CDR3 DNA: TGCGCCAGCAGCCAAGAATGGAACAGCCGTGGTGAGCAGTTCTTC.